One T cell receptor (beta chain) is described in this entry. These data belong to a study of T cells in Graves' hyperthyroidism and ophthalmopathy. Background on the study: Peripheral blood draws took place at initial diagnosis, ahead of any treatment.

RNA transcripts gave rise to amplified TCR beta CDR3 regions. A set of HTBI primers served as the primers for a first-round RT-PCR of the TCR CDR3. TCRdb re-called the multiplex PCR reads through MiXCR, storing one row per CDR3 protein. The repertoire consists of hundreds of thousands of distinct CDR3 sequences, with roughly 15% occurring once and the leading ten covering about 4.5%. A Clinical Activity Score of at least 3, a NOSPECS grade of at least 4 and a duration under 3 months were recorded in the ophthalmopathy patients. This TCR came from a woman in her 40s with Graves' ophthalmopathy. Material: blood.

The CDR3 DNA reads TGCGCCAGCAGCCAGGAAACTCGATTTACCGAGCAGTACTTC. Translation: CASSQETRFTEQYF. The chain employs TRBV4-3 and TRBJ2-7; no reliable D call. The germline V gene encodes CDR1 LGHNA and CDR2 YSLEER. The CDR3 has 14 residues. Trimming pared 3 bases from V and 6 bases from J, leaving 15 bases between.